Each of the 15 T cell receptor beta chains below was sequenced from the same sample in a study of T cell responses to AZD1222 COVID-19 vaccine (dated by TCRdb to about 2021). The intended sense of this specimen's time point label: baseline before first vaccination. Receptor amplification or capture employed the immunoSEQ multiplex PCR assay. TCRdb provides this immuneACCESS table in a form limited to in-frame rearrangements. Some clones are lacking; in checked studies, under half of them reflect an unresolved V gene, and why the rest are absent is not known. This sample holds about 92,000 clones; roughly nine tenths were observed only once. Together, the top ten hold more than 6.5% of the sample. Source: peripheral blood, taken on day 0 of AZD1222 vaccination. These receptors all come from an adult in good health.

This clone was detected only once. This chain links TRBV27 with TRBJ1-1, with a possible D match to TRBD1 (5 bases). The length of the CDR3 is 15 residues. Germline lookup yields CDR1 MNHEY and CDR2 SMNVEV (reference sequence). Trimming shortened V by 3 bases and J by 1 base, and 12 bases separated the two germline ends. Written as DNA, the CDR3 is TGTGCCAGCAGTTTTACCAGGGCCCGGAACACTGAAGCTTTCTTT. Its protein is CASSFTRARNTEAFF.

This clone showed up just once. V and J are TRBV28 and TRBJ2-7; 7 positions agree with TRBD1. Per germline, CDR1 MDHEN and CDR2 SYDVKM. The V gene end was trimmed by 7 bases and the J gene end by 0 bases; junction bases not matched to a gene: 6. The CDR3 has 14 amino acids. The CDR3 DNA follows: TGTGCCAGCATAACAGGGGCCCCCTCCTACGAGCAGTACTTC. This translates into CASITGAPSYEQYF.

The genes are TRBV12-5 and TRBJ1-5; TRBD1 matches 8 bases. This CDR3 spans 16 amino acids. The germline gives CDR1 LGHNT, CDR2 FRNRAP. The ends lost 4 bases at V and 0 bases at J; junction bases unmatched: 5. The CDR3 protein is CASGSGQVISNQPQHF. The CDR3 coding sequence is TGTGCTAGTGGTTCGGGACAGGTTATTAGCAATCAGCCCCAGCATTTT.

The chain recombines TRBV28 with TRBJ1-3; no clear D gene. Germline V gives CDR1 MDHEN, CDR2 SYDVKM. The length of the CDR3 is 12 residues. V was cut by 3 bases and J by 5 bases, with 5 bases left in between. CDR3 nucleotides: TGTGCCAGCAGTTTCCCGAGAAACACCATATATTTT. Protein sequence: CASSFPRNTIYF.

This rearrangement joins TRBV9 to TRBJ1-1; a possible D gene is TRBD1 (5 bases). Trimming removed 0 bases at V and 7 bases at J, with 16 bases between. This CDR3 has 15 residues. The V gene's germline CDR1 is SGDLS and CDR2 YYNGEE. The CDR3 nucleotides are TGTGCCAGCAGCGTAGGAGGCCGGCAGGGAGGTGAAGCTTTCTTT. Amino acids: CASSVGGRQGGEAFF.

This clone showed up just a few times. The chain has TRBV7-9 and TRBJ2-7, with D possibly called TRBD1 or TRBD2 (5 bases each). The CDR3 is made up of 14 amino acids. Germline CDR1 reads SEHNR; CDR2 reads FQNEAQ (reference sequence). V was pared by 5 bases and J by 4 bases, with 15 bases between. The CDR3, as DNA: TGTGCCAGCAGCCCAGAGGGGCTAATGTACGAGCAGTACTTC. Protein product: CASSPEGLMYEQYF.

The rearrangement uses TRBV11-2 and TRBJ1-1; possibly TRBD1 for D (6 bases). CDR1 and CDR2 from the germline V gene are SGHAT and FQNNGV. The CDR3 runs 15 residues. V was clipped by 0 bases and J by 11 bases, with 19 bases between them. The CDR3 nucleotides are TGTGCCAGCAGCTTAGATCTGTTGAGGGGGGGATCGGCTTTCTTT. Encoded protein: CASSLDLLRGGSAFF. The variable domain in full, with the rest retrieved from reference TRBV11-2 and TRBJ1-1, is EAGVAQSPRYKIIEKRQSVAFWCNPISGHATLYWYQQILGQGPKLLIQFQNNGVVDDSQLPKDRFSAERLKGVDSTLKIQPAKLEDSAVYLCASSLDLLRGGSAFFGQGTRLTVV.

This chain uses TRBV19 with TRBJ2-4; 11 bases align to TRBD1. The CDR3 has 16 residues. Germline V gives CDR1 LNHDA, CDR2 SQIVND (reference sequence). Losses at the gene ends were 1 base for V and 7 bases for J; bases not matched to a gene: 6. The CDR3 DNA sequence: TGTGCCAGTAGTATAGTAGGACAGGGGGCCGGGAACATTCAGTACTTC. This codes for CASSIVGQGAGNIQYF.

V usage is TRBV12-3 or TRBV12-4 and J usage is TRBJ1-2; D gene uncertain. Trimming took off 2 bases at V and 4 bases at J, with 5 bases between the two ends. The CDR3 has 12 residues. The CDR3 spells CASSLRVYGYTF. DNA for the CDR3: TGTGCCAGCAGTTTAAGAGTCTATGGCTACACCTTC.

This chain uses TRBV28 with TRBJ1-4, with D unclear. Deletions cut 2 bases from V and 7 bases from J, with 11 bases between. Germline values: CDR1 MDHEN, CDR2 SYDVKM. There are 14 residues in the CDR3. The CDR3 DNA reads as TGTGCCAGCAGTTTAAGTATTGGGCGTGAAAAACTGTTTTTT. This codes for CASSLSIGREKLFF.

This clone was found once. J is TRBJ1-5 and V is TRBV15; TRBD1 might be the D (5 bases). CDR1 and CDR2 from the germline V gene are LNHNV and YYDKDF (reference sequence). V was cut by 0 bases and J by 6 bases, with 12 bases left in between. The CDR3 has 15 residues. This CDR3 reads CATSRDLGDSQPQHF. Here the CDR3 DNA reads TGTGCCACCAGCAGAGATTTGGGGGACTCTCAGCCCCAGCATTTT.

V and J are TRBV5-4 and TRBJ1-3; 8 positions match TRBD1. V was clipped by 5 bases and J by 5 bases; unmatched bases: 12. This CDR3 has 16 amino acids. Germline CDR1 reads SGHNT; CDR2 reads YYREEE (reference sequence). Written as DNA, the CDR3 is TGTGCCAGCAGAACCACAGGGGGACATGGAAGAAACACCATATATTTT. This sequence encodes CASRTTGGHGRNTIYF.

The chain couples TRBV12-3 or TRBV12-4 to TRBJ1-2, with D unclear. The V and J ends lost 1 base and 1 base respectively, with 4 bases between them. The CDR3 spans 13 residues. CDR3 protein: CASSLDINYGYTF. DNA of the CDR3: TGTGCCAGCAGTTTAGACATTAACTATGGCTACACCTTC.

The gene calls are TRBV30 and TRBJ2-3; TRBD2 matches 12 bases. The CDR3 contains 19 residues. Unmatched junction bases numbered 14, after V lost 3 bases and J lost 1 base. Germline V gene lookup returns CDR1 GTSNPN and CDR2 SVGIG (reference sequence). The CDR3 spells CAWSQGSNRLAGGTDTQYF. The CDR3 coding sequence is TGTGCCTGGAGCCAAGGTTCTAACCGACTAGCGGGAGGCACAGATACGCAGTATTTT.

This rearrangement joins TRBV5-1 to TRBJ2-1; D unclear. V lost 4 bases and J lost 7, with 6 bases in between. Germline CDR1 and CDR2: SGHRS and YFSETQ. The length of the CDR3 is 11 residues. CDR3 protein: CASSGQNEQFF. In DNA, the CDR3 is TGCGCCAGCAGCGGCCAAAATGAGCAGTTCTTC. Using reference TRBV5-1 and TRBJ2-1 for the parts outside the CDR3, the full variable domain is KAGVTQTPRYLIKTRGQQVTLSCSPISGHRSVSWYQQTPGQGLQFLFEYFSETQRNKGNFPGRFSGRQFSNSRSEMNVSTLELGDSALYLCASSGQNEQFFGPGTRLTVL.